Following are 8 T cell receptor beta chains from one sample sequenced in a study of T cells after somatic rescue of genetic block. Profiled with immunoSEQ multiplex PCR; TCRdb holds only in-frame clones, not every one. The sample holds under 150,000 clones; about 90% are singletons and the top ten take 1.4%. Sequenced: peripheral blood mononuclear cells (PBMCs). The receptors stem from a woman between 18 and 29 years old.

This rearrangement joins TRBV7-3 to TRBJ2-7; 7 nucleotides align to TRBD2. CDR1 and CDR2 (germline): SGHTA, FQGTGA. Unmatched junction bases numbered 4, after V lost 1 base and J lost 1 base. The CDR3 has 15 residues. The DNA of the CDR3 is TGTGCCAGCAGCTTAAGTGTGGGACTATCCTACGAGCAGTACTTC. Translated: CASSLSVGLSYEQYF.

The chain links TRBV18 to TRBJ1-1; 9 bases are a match to TRBD1. V trimming: 4 bases; J trimming: 8 bases; junction bases outside the gene matches: 2. The CDR3 totals 12 residues. Germline CDR1 reads KGHSH; CDR2 reads LQKENI. CDR3 bases: TGTGCCAGCTCACGGGACAGGGACGAAGCTTTCTTT. This sequence encodes CASSRDRDEAFF.

The J gene is TRBJ1-6, the V gene TRBV5-1; D unclear. The germline CDR1 and CDR2 sequences are SGHRS and YFSETQ. V was shortened by 0 bases and J by 14 bases, with 15 bases between the two germline ends. The CDR3 spans 14 residues. Here the CDR3 reads CASSLALSPRTLHF. The CDR3 DNA sequence: TGCGCCAGCAGCTTGGCCTTGTCCCCTCGGACCCTCCACTTT.

The chain uses TRBV6-5 and TRBJ1-1, with D hard to call. The CDR3 loop spans 11 amino acids. Trimming removed 8 bases at V and 7 bases at J, with 11 bases between. Germline lookup yields CDR1 MNHEY and CDR2 SVGAGI. The CDR3 coding sequence is TGTGCCAGCGTGCAGGCGAGTGAAGCTTTCTTT. This gives the protein CASVQASEAFF.

The V and J genes are TRBV21-1 and TRBJ2-7; the DNA was not compared with TRBD1, the D call given in the table. TRBV21-1 is listed as a pseudogene. The CDR3 length is 16 residues. The CDR3 DNA reads TGTGCCAGCAGCAGGGGGACAGGGGTGAATTCCTACGAGCAGTACTTC. It yields the protein CASSRGTGVNSYEQYF.

The chain has TRBV7-9 and TRBJ1-2; a weak D match, TRBD1 (5 bases). Trimming pared 3 bases from V and 7 bases from J, leaving 15 bases between. The CDR3 runs to 14 residues. CDR1 is SEHNR and CDR2 is FQNEAQ in the germline V gene (reference sequence). The CDR3 loop is CASSFVGSGPGYTF. The CDR3 bases are TGTGCCAGCAGCTTCGTTGGATCGGGGCCTGGCTACACCTTC.

The chain couples TRBV12-5 to TRBJ1-2; 7 bases align to TRBD1. V lost 1 base to trimming and J lost 4 bases; unmatched junction nucleotides: 3. The CDR3 sequence is 14 residues long. Germline values: CDR1 LGHNT, CDR2 FRNRAP. CDR3 amino acids: CASGLGQGGYGYTF. The DNA for the CDR3 is TGTGCTAGTGGTTTGGGACAGGGCGGCTATGGCTACACCTTC. Using reference TRBV12-5 and TRBJ1-2 for the parts outside the CDR3, the full variable domain is DARVTQTPRHKVTEMGQEVTMRCQPILGHNTVFWYRQTMMQGLELLAYFRNRAPLDDSGMPKDRFSAEMPDATLATLKIQPSEPRDSAVYFCASGLGQGGYGYTFGSGTRLTVV.

The V and J genes are TRBV9 and TRBJ2-2; D unresolved. The CDR3 totals 13 residues. V dropped 0 bases and J dropped 4 bases, with 4 bases sitting between them. Per germline, CDR1 SGDLS and CDR2 YYNGEE. The CDR3, as DNA: TGTGCCAGCAGCGTAGAGAGCACCGGGGAGCTGTTTTTT. Protein: CASSVESTGELFF.